This TCR beta chain was recovered during a study of blood T cell repertoires in COVID-19. On the study more broadly: Sites across the United States, Italy and Spain contributed samples from acute and convalescent COVID-19. T cells, B-cell-depleted T cells, or PBMCs supplied cDNA or gDNA.

Original data processing: Quantification of nucleated cells was approximated via reference gene primer amplification. Some clones are missing from TCRdb's copy, which holds only in-frame ones; the method was immunoSEQ multiplex PCR. V and J calls and clone size are as listed in that table; D and trimming were resolved from the DNA. The table includes about 210,000 clones, more than 65% detected once. Germline V gene data show CDR1 as SEHNR and CDR2 as FQNEAQ (reference sequence). The CDR3 consists of 16 residues. V lost 2 bases and J lost 6, with 17 bases in between. This TCR came from a man aged 50 or older with active or convalescent COVID-19. The rearrangement uses TRBV7-9 and TRBJ2-1, with a possible D match to TRBD2 (5 bases). The sequenced sample was peripheral blood. The CDR3 is CASSLSRRETSNEQFF. The CDR3 nucleotides read TGTGCCAGCAGCTTAAGTCGACGGGAAACAAGCAATGAGCAGTTCTTC.